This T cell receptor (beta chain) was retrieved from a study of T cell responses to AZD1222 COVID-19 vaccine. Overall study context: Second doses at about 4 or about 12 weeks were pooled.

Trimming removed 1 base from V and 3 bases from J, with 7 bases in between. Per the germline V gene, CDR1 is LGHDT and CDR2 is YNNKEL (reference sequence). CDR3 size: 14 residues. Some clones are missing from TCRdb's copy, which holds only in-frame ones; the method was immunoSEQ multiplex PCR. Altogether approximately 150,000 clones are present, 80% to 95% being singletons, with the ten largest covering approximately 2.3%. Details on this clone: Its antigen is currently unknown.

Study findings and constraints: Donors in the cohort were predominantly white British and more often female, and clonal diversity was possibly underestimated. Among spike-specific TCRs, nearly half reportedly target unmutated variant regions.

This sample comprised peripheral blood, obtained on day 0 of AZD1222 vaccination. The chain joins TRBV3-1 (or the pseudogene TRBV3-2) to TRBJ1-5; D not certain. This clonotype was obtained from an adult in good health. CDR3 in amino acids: CASSQAYTNQPQHF. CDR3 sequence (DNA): TGTGCCAGCAGCCAAGCCTACACCAATCAGCCCCAGCATTTT.